This TCR beta chain was observed in a study of T cell responses to AZD1222 COVID-19 vaccine. TCRdb keeps only in-frame clones here, not all; method: immunoSEQ multiplex PCR. The table has 140,000 or so clones, about 86% seen once. Germline-derived CDR1 and CDR2 are SQVTM and ANQGSEA. The CDR3 spans 11 residues. Germline trimming cut 5 bases from V and 8 bases from J; bases unmatched to any gene: 2. The sequencing used peripheral blood, collected 28 days after the second AZD1222 dose. This receptor was taken from an adult who received the AZD1222 COVID-19 vaccine. The chain carries TRBV29-1 and TRBJ2-1, with 8 bases aligning to TRBD1. The CDR3 DNA reads as TGCAGCGTTATCAGGGGGCATGAGCAGTTCTTC. This gives the protein CSVIRGHEQFF.